This TCR beta chain was obtained from a study of blood T cell repertoires in COVID-19. About the study: Sites in the United States, Italy and Spain provided acute and convalescent COVID-19 samples. Sources were T cells, B-cell-depleted T cells, or PBMCs; the material itself was cDNA or gDNA.

In the authors' workflow: By means of reference gene primer amplification, nucleated cell counts were estimated. The table came from immunoSEQ multiplex PCR; TCRdb's copy has only in-frame clones and leaves some out. From that table come the V and J calls and clone size; the DNA was used to work out D and trimming. The data show approximately 150,000 clones, roughly four fifths seen once. Germline V gives CDR1 SGHRS, CDR2 YFSETQ. CDR3 length: 13 amino acids. The germline V and J ends were trimmed by 2 bases and 2 bases, with 7 bases remaining between them. The Seattle patients, enrolled during active infection, were followed longitudinally.

The sample consisted of peripheral blood. V is TRBV5-1 and J is TRBJ1-1, with D uncertain. The TCR comes from a woman over 75 with COVID-19, enrolled during active disease. The CDR3 region is CASSFQDNTEAFF. The CDR3 DNA reads as TGCGCCAGCAGCTTCCAGGATAACACTGAAGCTTTCTTT.